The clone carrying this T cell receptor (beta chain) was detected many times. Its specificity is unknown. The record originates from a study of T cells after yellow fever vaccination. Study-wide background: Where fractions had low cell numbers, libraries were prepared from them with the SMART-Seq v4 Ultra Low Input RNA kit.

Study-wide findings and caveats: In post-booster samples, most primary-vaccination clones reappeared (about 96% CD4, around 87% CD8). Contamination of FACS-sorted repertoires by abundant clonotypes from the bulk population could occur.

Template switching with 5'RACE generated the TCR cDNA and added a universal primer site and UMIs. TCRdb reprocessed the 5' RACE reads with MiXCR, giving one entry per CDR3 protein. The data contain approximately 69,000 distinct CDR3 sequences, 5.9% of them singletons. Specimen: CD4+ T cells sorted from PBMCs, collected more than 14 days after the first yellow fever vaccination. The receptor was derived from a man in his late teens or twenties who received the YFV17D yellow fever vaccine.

In DNA form, the CDR3 reads TGCGCCAGCAGCTTGGGGGGCACCCAAGAGACCCAGTACTTC. Its protein product is CASSLGGTQETQYF. This chain uses TRBV5-1 with TRBJ2-5, with D perhaps matching TRBD1 (5 bases). CDR3 size: 14 residues. The V and J ends lost 0 bases and 1 base respectively, with 7 bases between them. Germline CDR1 is SGHRS and CDR2 is YFSETQ.